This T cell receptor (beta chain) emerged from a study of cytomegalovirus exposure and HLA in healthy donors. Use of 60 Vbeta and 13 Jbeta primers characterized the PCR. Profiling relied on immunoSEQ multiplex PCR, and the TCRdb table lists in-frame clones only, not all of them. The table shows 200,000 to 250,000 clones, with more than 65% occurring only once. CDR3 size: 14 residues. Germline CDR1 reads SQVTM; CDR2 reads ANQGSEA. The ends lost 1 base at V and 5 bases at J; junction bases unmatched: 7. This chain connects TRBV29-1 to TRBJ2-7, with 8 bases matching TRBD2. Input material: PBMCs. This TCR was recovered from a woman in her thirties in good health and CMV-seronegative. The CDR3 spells CSVEGGREADEQYF. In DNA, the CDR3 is TGCAGCGTTGAAGGTGGGCGGGAGGCTGACGAGCAGTACTTC.